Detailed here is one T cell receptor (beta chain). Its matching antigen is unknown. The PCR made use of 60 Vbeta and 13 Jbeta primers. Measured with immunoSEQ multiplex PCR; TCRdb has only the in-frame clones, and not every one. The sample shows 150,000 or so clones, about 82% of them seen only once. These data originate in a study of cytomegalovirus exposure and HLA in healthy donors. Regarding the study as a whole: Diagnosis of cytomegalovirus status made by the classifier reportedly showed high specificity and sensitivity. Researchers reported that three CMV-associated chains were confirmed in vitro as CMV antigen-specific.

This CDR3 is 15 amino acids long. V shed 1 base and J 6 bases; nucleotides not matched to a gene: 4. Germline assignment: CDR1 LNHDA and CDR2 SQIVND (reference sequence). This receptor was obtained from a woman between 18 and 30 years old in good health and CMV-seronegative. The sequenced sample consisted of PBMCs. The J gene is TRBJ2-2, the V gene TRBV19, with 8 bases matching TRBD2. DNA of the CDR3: TGTGCCAGTAGTATAGGGAGCGGGAGCTCCGGGGAGCTGTTTTTT. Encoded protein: CASSIGSGSSGELFF.